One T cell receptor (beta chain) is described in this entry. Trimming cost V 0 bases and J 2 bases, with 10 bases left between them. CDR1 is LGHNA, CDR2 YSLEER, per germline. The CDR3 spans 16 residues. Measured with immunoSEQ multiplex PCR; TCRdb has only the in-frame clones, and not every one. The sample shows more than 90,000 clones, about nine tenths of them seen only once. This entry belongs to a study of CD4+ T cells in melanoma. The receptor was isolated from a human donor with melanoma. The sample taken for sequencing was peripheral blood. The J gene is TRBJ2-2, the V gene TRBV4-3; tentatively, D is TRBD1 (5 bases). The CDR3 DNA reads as TGCGCCAGCAGCCAAGAGGTGGGGCAAAACACCGGGGAGCTGTTTTTT. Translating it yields CASSQEVGQNTGELFF.